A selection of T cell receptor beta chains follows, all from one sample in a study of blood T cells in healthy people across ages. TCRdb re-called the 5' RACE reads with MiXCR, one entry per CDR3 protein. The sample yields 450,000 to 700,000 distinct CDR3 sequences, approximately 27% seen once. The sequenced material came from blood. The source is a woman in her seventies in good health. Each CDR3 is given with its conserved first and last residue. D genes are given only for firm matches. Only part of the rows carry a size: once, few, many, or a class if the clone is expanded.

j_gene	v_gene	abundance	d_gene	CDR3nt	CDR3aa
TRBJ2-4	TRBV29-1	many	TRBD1	TGCAGCGCCCAGCCGGACAGGGCCAAAAACATTCAGTACTTC	CSAQPDRAKNIQYF
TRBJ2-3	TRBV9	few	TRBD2	TGTGCCAGCAGCGTAGCGGGGGGGCCAGATACGCAGTATTTT	CASSVAGGPDTQYF
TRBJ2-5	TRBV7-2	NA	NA	TGTGCCAGCAGGCGGGACGAGACCCAGTACTTC	CASRRDETQYF
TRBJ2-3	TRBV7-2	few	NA	TGTGCCAGCAGCTTAGCTTTCCTCGCAGATACGCAGTATTTT	CASSLAFLADTQYF
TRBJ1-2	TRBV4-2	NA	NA	TGTGCCAGCAGCCCGGACGTGACCTCACATGGCTACACCTTC	CASSPDVTSHGYTF
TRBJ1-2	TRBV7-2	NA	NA	TGTGCCAGCAACAACAGGTTCGATGGCTACACCTTC	CASNNRFDGYTF
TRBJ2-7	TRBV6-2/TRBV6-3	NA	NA	TGTGCCAGCAGTACCAAACGCGAGCAGTACTTC	CASSTKREQYF
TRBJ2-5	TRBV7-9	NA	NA	TGTGCCAGCAGCTTAGAGGCTGGGGCCCGGTTGACCCAGTACTTC	CASSLEAGARLTQYF
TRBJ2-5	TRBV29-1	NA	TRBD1	TGCAGCGTCCGGACAGGGGATTTTAAGCAGTACTTC	CSVRTGDFKQYF
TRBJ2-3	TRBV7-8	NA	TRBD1	TGTGCCAGCAGCTTAGGGTGGGGACAGGGGAGCACAGATACGCAGTATTTT	CASSLGWGQGSTDTQYF
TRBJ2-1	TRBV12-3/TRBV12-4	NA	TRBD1	TGTGCCAGCAGTTTTGGGACAGGGGGTTCCCTCCCCTTC	CASSFGTGGSLPF
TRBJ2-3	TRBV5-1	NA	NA	TGCGCCAGCAGCCGACAGAGTTCTAGCACAGATACGCAGTATTTT	CASSRQSSSTDTQYF
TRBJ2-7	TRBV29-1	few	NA	TGCAGCGCTCGGCTTGGGAATTACGAGCAGTACTTC	CSARLGNYEQYF
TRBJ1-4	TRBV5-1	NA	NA	TGCGCCAGCAGATCGGACGGATCAACTAATGAAAAACTGTTTTTT	CASRSDGSTNEKLFF
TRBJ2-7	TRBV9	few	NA	TGTGCCAGCAGCGTAGTTGAGGGCGAGCAGTACTTC	CASSVVEGEQYF
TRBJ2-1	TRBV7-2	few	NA	TGTGCCAGCAGCTTAGCGCTAGAAGGGGATGAGCAGTTCTTC	CASSLALEGDEQFF
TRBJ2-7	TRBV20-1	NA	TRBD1	TGCAGTGCTAGCGCCCCTTGGACAGGGGGCCGAAGTGAGCAGTACTTC	CSASAPWTGGRSEQYF
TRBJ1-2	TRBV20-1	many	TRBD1	TGCAGTGCTAGAGACCCACAGGGGGCTGGCTATGGCTACACCTTC	CSARDPQGAGYGYTF
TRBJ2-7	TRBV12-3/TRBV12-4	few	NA	TGTGCCAGCAGCCCCGATTCAACCTACGAGCAGTGCTTC	CASSPDSTYEQCF
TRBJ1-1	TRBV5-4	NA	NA	TGTGCCAGCAGCGTTCCACGGGGAGCGAACACTGAAGCTTTCTTT	CASSVPRGANTEAFF
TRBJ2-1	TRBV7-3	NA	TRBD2	TGTGCCAGCAGCTCGGGTCCGGGACTATCCTACAATGAGCAGTTCTTC	CASSSGPGLSYNEQFF
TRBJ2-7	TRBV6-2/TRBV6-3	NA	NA	TGTGCCAGCAGTTACTCTACAGGGATGTTCTGGGAGCAGTACTTC	CASSYSTGMFWEQYF
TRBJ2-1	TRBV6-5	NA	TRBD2	TGTGCCAGCAGTTACCACCCAAGCGGGGGGGCTTACAATGAGCAGTTCTTC	CASSYHPSGGAYNEQFF
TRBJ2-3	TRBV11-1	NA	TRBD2	TGTGCCAGCAGCTCCGGACTAGCGGGGAGGGGTACGCAGTATTTT	CASSSGLAGRGTQYF
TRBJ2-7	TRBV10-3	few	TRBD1	TGTGCCATCAGCCGACAGGGTCTCTCCTACGAGCAGTACTTC	CAISRQGLSYEQYF
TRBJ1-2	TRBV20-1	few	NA	TGCAGTGCTAGAGATACGGGGAGATCCTATGGCTACACCTTC	CSARDTGRSYGYTF
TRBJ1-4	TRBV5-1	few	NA	TGCGCCAGCAGCAGGAAGGAGCCGGGTGAAAAACTGTTTTTT	CASSRKEPGEKLFF
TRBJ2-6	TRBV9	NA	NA	TGTGCCAGCAGCATCCCCCTGGGGACGGGGAGCTCTGGGGCCAACGTCCTGACTTTC	CASSIPLGTGSSGANVLTF
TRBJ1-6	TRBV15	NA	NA	TGTGCCACCAGCAGAGCACTTGGGCAGGGATATTCACCCCTCCACTTT	CATSRALGQGYSPLHF
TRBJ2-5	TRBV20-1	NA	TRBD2	TGCAGTGCTCATGGACTAGCCCTTTTAGAGACCCAGTACTTC	CSAHGLALLETQYF
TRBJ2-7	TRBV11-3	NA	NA	TGTGCCAGCAGCTTAGGTCCGGGGGCGCAGTACTTC	CASSLGPGAQYF
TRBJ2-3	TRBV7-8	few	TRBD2	TGTGCCAGCAGCCTTCGACTAGCGGGGGGGCAGGGGGCAGATACGCAGTATTTT	CASSLRLAGGQGADTQYF
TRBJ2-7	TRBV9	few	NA	TGTGCCAGCAGCGCGGGGATCGGCCCCTACGAGCAGTACTTC	CASSAGIGPYEQYF
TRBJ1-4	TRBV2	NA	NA	TGTGCCAGCAGTCCCCTCCAAGCTAATGAAAAACTGTTTTTT	CASSPLQANEKLFF
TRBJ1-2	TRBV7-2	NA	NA	TGTGCCAGCAGCCCCCCTGGGGGCATGATCCCTGGGGGCTACACCTTC	CASSPPGGMIPGGYTF
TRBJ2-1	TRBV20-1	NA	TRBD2	TGCAGTGGCTCCTCTCTGCGGGGGGGCCTAAGGGAGCAGTTCTTC	CSGSSLRGGLREQFF
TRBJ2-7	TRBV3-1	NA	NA	TGTGCCAGCAGCCAAGATCCCCGGTCCTACGAGCAGTACTTC	CASSQDPRSYEQYF
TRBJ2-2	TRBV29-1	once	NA	TGCAGCGTTGGAGGGGCGGGACACAGAATTAACACCGGGGAGCTGTTTTTT	CSVGGAGHRINTGELFF
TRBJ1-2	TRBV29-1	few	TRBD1	TGCAGCGCCTTGAGAGGGGTGCAGGGGGCGTACGGCTACACCTTC	CSALRGVQGAYGYTF
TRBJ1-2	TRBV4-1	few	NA	TGCGCCAGCAGCCAAGACTACTACGCGGCCACCTATGGCTACACCTTC	CASSQDYYAATYGYTF
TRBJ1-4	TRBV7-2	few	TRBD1	TGTGCCAGCAGCCCCAGGGGGCCTAATGAAAAACTGTTTTTT	CASSPRGPNEKLFF
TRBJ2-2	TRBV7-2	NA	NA	TGTGCCACCCGCTACGCTTCGACCGGGGAGCTGTTTTTT	CATRYASTGELFF
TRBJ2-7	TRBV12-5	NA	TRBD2	TGTGCTAGTGGTTCTCCAATCGGGGGGTTCCACGAGCAGTACTTC	CASGSPIGGFHEQYF
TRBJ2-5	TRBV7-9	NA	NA	TGTGCCAGCAGCCCCCGACCCACTGGGGAGACCCAGTACTTC	CASSPRPTGETQYF
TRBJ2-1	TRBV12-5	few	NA	TGTGCTAGTGGGTATAGGTCAGCGGGCTCCTACAATGAGCAGTTCTTC	CASGYRSAGSYNEQFF
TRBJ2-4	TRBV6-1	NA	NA	TGTGCCAGCAGTGAATTTGACAGTGATTTAGCCAAAAACATTCAGTACTTC	CASSEFDSDLAKNIQYF
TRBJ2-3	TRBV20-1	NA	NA	TGCAGTGGGAACCGAGGCGATACGCAGTATTTT	CSGNRGDTQYF
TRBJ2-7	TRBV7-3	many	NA	TGTGCCAGCAGCTTAGGGACTGCTAGCTCCTACGAGCAGTACTTC	CASSLGTASSYEQYF
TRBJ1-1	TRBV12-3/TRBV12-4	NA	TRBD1	TGTGCCAGCAGTCTACCCAGGGGGCTGGGCACTGAAGCTTTCTTT	CASSLPRGLGTEAFF
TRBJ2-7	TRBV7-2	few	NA	TGTGCCAGCAGCCAAAAGATACGGGGCTCCTACGAGCAGTACTTC	CASSQKIRGSYEQYF